This TCR beta chain was documented in a study of T cell clonality in common variable immunodeficiency. Measured with immunoSEQ multiplex PCR; TCRdb has only the in-frame clones, and not every one. The sample shows more than 65,000 clones, none of them appearing just once. V was pared by 5 bases and J by 4 bases, with 8 bases of the junction left unmatched. The length of the CDR3 is 14 residues. The germline V gene has CDR1 DFQATT and CDR2 SNEGSKA (reference sequence). This clone was recorded many times. The read halts 3 residues ahead of the CDR3 end, with the missing end drawn from the germline J gene.

The chain couples TRBV20-1 to TRBJ1-1, with 9 bases that match TRBD1. The sequencing input was peripheral blood mononuclear cells. The origin of this receptor is a person aged 18 to 69 in good health. The sequenced CDR3 bases are TGCAGTGCTCTTCCGGACAGGGGTAGCACTGAA. As protein: CSALPDRGSTE. The CDR3, in full, reads CSALPDRGSTEAFF.